This entry is about one T cell receptor beta chain. The data were obtained in a study of Ad26.COV2.S vaccination and SARS-CoV-2 variants. Overall study: Ad26.COV2.S, an intramuscular injection, was given once or twice 56 days apart.

Clones were sequenced by immunoSEQ multiplex PCR, and TCRdb holds only the in-frame ones, with some missing. The table shows 350,000 to 500,000 clones, with 90% occurring only once. This CDR3 has 16 residues. V lost 0 bases to trimming and J lost 0 bases, with 11 bases between them. Per the germline V gene, CDR1 is SGHRS and CDR2 is YFSETQ. As for treatment: some 19 received Ad26.COV2.S at low or high dose, single or two shots; about 5 received placebo; per-sample allocation not given. Collection of the samples took place on day 63 after the first injection of vaccine or placebo. This clonotype was sampled from a person between 18 and 59 years old who received the Ad26.COV2.S COVID-19 vaccine or a placebo. The material was peripheral blood, obtained in a trial of Ad26.COV2.S vaccine versus placebo. V and J are TRBV5-1 and TRBJ2-3; D is ambiguous. The CDR3 sequence is CASSLAGAYSTDTQYF. The CDR3 coding sequence is TGCGCCAGCAGCTTGGCCGGAGCGTATAGCACAGATACGCAGTATTTT.